One and the same sample provided the 18 T cell receptor beta chains below, sequenced in a study of blood T cell repertoires in COVID-19. Assay used: immunoSEQ multiplex PCR; TCRdb lists only in-frame clones, some missing. There are about 30,000 clones in the sample; roughly 82% occur only once, and 10% to 15% lies in the top ten. Sequencing was performed on peripheral blood. These receptors were taken from a human donor in a cohort sampled during active COVID-19.

The chain joins TRBV10-2 to TRBJ2-7; 7 nucleotides align to TRBD2. The ends lost 4 bases at V and 3 bases at J; junction bases unmatched: 3. This CDR3 region has 13 residues. Germline V gives CDR1 WSHSY, CDR2 SAAADI. CDR3 region: CASSVGGNYEQYF. CDR3 sequence (DNA): TGCGCCAGCAGTGTGGGGGGGAACTACGAGCAGTACTTC.

The rearrangement uses TRBV2 and TRBJ2-3, with 12 nucleotides matching TRBD2. The CDR3 is made up of 17 amino acids. Trimming at V came to 7 bases and at J to 0 bases, leaving 8 bases not matched to a gene. Germline values: CDR1 SNHLY, CDR2 FYNNEI. CDR3 loop: CASMVTSGGRSTDTQYF. CDR3 nucleotides: TGTGCCAGCATGGTGACTAGCGGGGGCCGGAGCACAGATACGCAGTATTTT.

The chain employs TRBV5-1 and TRBJ2-2; D is unclear. Germline V CDR1 and CDR2: SGHRS, YFSETQ. The CDR3 spans 13 residues. Deletions cut 7 bases from V and 6 bases from J, with 13 bases between. CDR3 nucleotide sequence: TGCGCCAGCCGAGGTTCGACCGCCGGGGAGCTGTTTTTT. This translates into CASRGSTAGELFF.

This chain links TRBV11-2 with TRBJ2-2; D gene ambiguous. V lost 3 bases, J lost 0 bases, and 17 bases lay in between. The CDR3 is 18 amino acids. CDR1 and CDR2 from the germline V gene are SGHAT and FQNNGV. This CDR3 is CASSFFGRPPPNTGELFF. As DNA, the CDR3 is TGTGCCAGCAGCTTTTTTGGGCGCCCCCCCCCGAACACCGGGGAGCTGTTTTTT. Filled out from reference TRBV11-2 and TRBJ2-2, the complete variable domain reads EAGVAQSPRYKIIEKRQSVAFWCNPISGHATLYWYQQILGQGPKLLIQFQNNGVVDDSQLPKDRFSAERLKGVDSTLKIQPAKLEDSAVYLCASSFFGRPPPNTGELFFGEGSRLTVL.

V and J are TRBV7-2 and TRBJ2-7; TRBD2 matches 9 bases. The CDR3 extends over 16 amino acids. Unmatched junction bases numbered 13, after V lost 4 bases and J lost 6 bases. From germline, CDR1 is SGHTA and CDR2 FQGNSA. The CDR3 region is CASSSPSGALGSEQYF. The CDR3 nucleotides are TGTGCCAGCAGCTCACCTAGCGGGGCCCTCGGGTCCGAGCAGTACTTC.

This clone was detected once. The chain is built from TRBV4-1 and TRBJ1-6; 7 positions match TRBD1. V was pared by 1 base and J by 9 bases, with 6 bases of the junction left unmatched. This CDR3 is built from 15 residues. The V gene's germline CDR1 is MGHRA and CDR2 YSYEKL. The CDR3 bases are TGCGCCAGCAGCCAAGGAACAGGGGTGAGTTCACCCCTCCACTTT. This encodes CASSQGTGVSSPLHF.

This clone was recorded only once. Written as DNA, the CDR3 is TGTGCCAGCAGACCAGGACAGGGTAACTATGGCTACACCTTC. Its translation is CASRPGQGNYGYTF. This rearrangement joins TRBV6-5 to TRBJ1-2; 8 bases are a match to TRBD1. The CDR3 spans 14 residues. Germline CDR1 is MNHEY and CDR2 is SVGAGI. V lost 6 bases, J lost 1 base, and 4 bases stayed unmatched.

The chain joins TRBV4-3 to TRBJ1-6; TRBD1 might be the D (5 bases). V was trimmed by 0 bases and J by 10 bases, leaving 16 bases between them. The CDR3 contains 16 residues. CDR1 is LGHNA, CDR2 YSLEER, per germline. The CDR3 region is CASSQDPFREGSPLHF. CDR3 coding DNA: TGCGCCAGCAGCCAAGATCCGTTCAGGGAAGGATCACCCCTCCACTTT.

This clone occurred a few times. The rearrangement uses TRBV28 and TRBJ2-2; D remains ambiguous. The CDR3 is 15 residues long. Trimming shortened V by 3 bases and J by 5 bases, and 13 bases separated the two germline ends. Germline V lookup: CDR1 MDHEN, CDR2 SYDVKM. CDR3 amino acids: CASSFPERRTGELFF. The CDR3 nucleotides read TGTGCCAGCAGTTTCCCGGAGCGAAGGACCGGGGAGCTGTTTTTT.

This clone was found a few times. This chain joins TRBV10-3 and TRBJ2-7; D not resolved. The CDR3 length is 15 residues. Germline CDR1 and CDR2: ENHRY and SYGVKD. Trimming removed 5 bases from V and 6 bases from J, with 20 bases in between. The CDR3 sequence is CAISPQTATSTEQYF. DNA for the CDR3: TGTGCCATCAGTCCACAGACCGCTACCAGTACCGAGCAGTACTTC.

The chain recombines TRBV6-5 with TRBJ1-6, with no clear D. V lost 1 base, J lost 6 bases, and 13 bases lay in between. The CDR3 is made up of 16 amino acids. Germline CDR1 reads MNHEY; CDR2 reads SVGAGI. The CDR3 loop is CASSYLKRGGNSPLHF. The CDR3 nucleotides read TGTGCCAGCAGTTACTTGAAGCGGGGTGGTAATTCACCCCTCCACTTT.

The V call is TRBV2, the J call TRBJ2-2; D gene uncertain. Germline V gene data show CDR1 as SNHLY and CDR2 as FYNNEI. There are 15 residues in the CDR3. V was clipped by 8 bases and J by 5 bases, with 18 bases between them. CDR3 DNA sequence: TGTGCCAGCTCGTCCTTAAGAATAACAACCGGGGAGCTGTTTTTT. Amino acids: CASSSLRITTGELFF.

The chain recombines TRBV6-5 with TRBJ2-5, with 9 bases that match TRBD1. Germline V gene data show CDR1 as MNHEY and CDR2 as SVGAGI. The V segment lost 6 bases and the J segment 4 bases; nucleotides outside the gene matches: 6. The CDR3 runs 14 residues. The DNA for the CDR3 is TGTGCCAGCAGGGTAACAGGGGGCGTAGAGACCCAGTACTTC. It yields the protein CASRVTGGVETQYF.

This clone was seen only once. The chain is built from TRBV28 and TRBJ2-3, with D perhaps TRBD2 (6 bases). V lost 6 bases, J lost 5 bases, and 12 bases lay in between. CDR1 is MDHEN and CDR2 is SYDVKM in the germline V gene. This CDR3 has 13 residues. The CDR3 reads CASRIGGGDTQYF. DNA of the CDR3: TGTGCCAGCAGGATCGGGGGAGGAGATACGCAGTATTTT.

This chain uses TRBV12-3 or TRBV12-4 with TRBJ1-2, with 8 bases lining up with TRBD1. There are 13 residues in the CDR3. V lost 5 bases and J lost 6; bases outside the gene matches: 5. In nucleotides, the CDR3 is TGTGCCAGCAGTCCTCTGGACAGGGATGGCTACACCTTC. It specifies CASSPLDRDGYTF.

The chain joins TRBV6-2 or TRBV6-3 to TRBJ1-2, with TRBD1 as a possible D gene (6 bases). Trimming removed 4 bases from V and 3 bases from J, with 9 bases in between. Looked up from germline, CDR1 is MNHEY and CDR2 is SVGEGT. The CDR3 is 13 residues long. The CDR3 coding sequence is TGTGCCAGCAGTTCAACAGGGTACTATGGCTACACCTTC. Translating it yields CASSSTGYYGYTF.

By sample fraction, this clone is medium-sized. The V and J genes are TRBV6-6 and TRBJ1-5, with 9 bases lining up with TRBD1. The V gene's germline CDR1 is MNHNY and CDR2 SVGAGI (reference sequence). This CDR3 region has 15 residues. Unmatched junction bases numbered 6, after V lost 7 bases and J lost 2 bases. CDR3 DNA sequence: TGTGCCAGCACCCCGACAGGGGGAGGCAATCAGCCCCAGCATTTT. It is translated as CASTPTGGGNQPQHF.

The CDR3 region is CASSHPPPSETQYF. The DNA for the CDR3 is TGCGCCAGCAGCCACCCCCCTCCCTCAGAGACCCAGTACTTC. The chain joins TRBV4-1 to TRBJ2-5; D gene ambiguous. The germline V gene has CDR1 MGHRA and CDR2 YSYEKL. The length of the CDR3 is 14 residues. The V gene lost 3 bases and the J gene lost 4 bases, with 12 bases spanning the gap.